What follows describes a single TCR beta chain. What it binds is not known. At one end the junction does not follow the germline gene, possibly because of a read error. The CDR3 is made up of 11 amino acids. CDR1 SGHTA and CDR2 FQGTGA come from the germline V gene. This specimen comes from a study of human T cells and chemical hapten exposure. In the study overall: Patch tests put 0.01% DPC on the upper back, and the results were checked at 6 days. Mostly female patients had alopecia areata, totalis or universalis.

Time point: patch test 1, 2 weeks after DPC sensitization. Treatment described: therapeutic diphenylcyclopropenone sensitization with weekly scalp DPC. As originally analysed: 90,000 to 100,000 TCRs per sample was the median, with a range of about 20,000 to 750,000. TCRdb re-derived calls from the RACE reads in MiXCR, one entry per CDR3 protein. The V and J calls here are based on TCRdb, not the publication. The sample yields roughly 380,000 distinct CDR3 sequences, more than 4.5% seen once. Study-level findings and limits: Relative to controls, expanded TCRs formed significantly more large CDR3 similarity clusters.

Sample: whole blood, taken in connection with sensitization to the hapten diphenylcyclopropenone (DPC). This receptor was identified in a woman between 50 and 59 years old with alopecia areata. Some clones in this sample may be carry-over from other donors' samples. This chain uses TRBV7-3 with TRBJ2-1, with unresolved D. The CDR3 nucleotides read TGTGCCAGTTCCCCCGGCGAGGAGCAGTTATTC. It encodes CASSPGEEQLF.